This TCR beta chain was identified in a study of cytomegalovirus exposure and HLA in healthy donors. The study's findings and limits: Highest at DRB1 and lowest at HLA-C, TCR association rates differed among HLA loci in a later analysis. Reports indicate that TCR beta sequences accurately predicted the HLA-A and HLA-B alleles of most subjects.

V dropped 0 bases and J dropped 4; count of bases not matched to a gene: 6. The germline gives CDR1 ENHRY, CDR2 SYGVKD. This CDR3 has 16 amino acids. The PCR used 60 Vbeta and 13 Jbeta primers. Source study methods: The authors later counted about 80 million unique TCR beta chains, roughly 10 million of them shared. Some clones are missing from TCRdb's copy, which holds only in-frame ones; the method was immunoSEQ multiplex PCR. For V, J and clone size, that table is used; D and trimming come from the DNA. Of 150,000 to 200,000 clones detected, just over 70% appear once; the ten largest clones hold over 2%. As to this clone: Its antigen is still unknown.

This chain links TRBV10-3 with TRBJ2-7; 10 bases map to TRBD2. This TCR was recovered from a human donor in good health. Source material: PBMCs. The CDR3 sequence is CAISESRAGGRYEQYF. CDR3 DNA: TGTGCCATCAGTGAGTCGAGAGCGGGGGGGCGGTACGAGCAGTACTTC.